Listed below are T cell receptor beta chains from one sample, sequenced in a study of identifying expanded T cells in peripheral blood. Data came from immunoSEQ multiplex PCR; TCRdb stores just in-frame clones and leaves some out. The sample contains about 78,000 clones, approximately 85% of which appear only once. Input material: blood. These receptors were collected from a person aged 18 to 75 in good health. CDR3s include the opening cysteine and the closing phenylalanine or tryptophan. Each record gives: clone size, D gene, V gene, J gene, CDR3 DNA, CDR3 protein. A D gene is named only where the DNA matches it firmly. Clone size is given for some rows only: seen once, a few or many times, or a class if the clone is expanded.

>once|.|TRBV29-1|TRBJ2-1
TGCAGCGTTGTTTTGGGACTTGGGCTCGGTGAGCAGTTCTTC
CSVVLGLGLGEQFF
>.|.|TRBV10-3|TRBJ2-2
TGTGCCATCAGTGATAACTCAGACACCGGGGAGCTGTTTTTT
CAISDNSDTGELFF
>.|.|TRBV7-9|TRBJ2-7
TGTGCCAGCAGCATACCACAGGCTCGCGAGCAGTACTTC
CASSIPQAREQYF
>.|.|TRBV13|TRBJ1-1
TGTGCCAGCAGCTTAGGGGGTCAGGCCCTTGTAGCTTTCTTT
CASSLGGQALVAFF
>.|.|TRBV6-6|TRBJ1-2
TGTGCCAGCAGTTACAAGCCGGGGGGAGGATCTGGCTACACCTTC
CASSYKPGGGSGYTF
>.|.|TRBV5-6|TRBJ1-3
TGTGCCAGCAGCTTGGCCAGGGCTGGAAACACCATATATTTT
CASSLARAGNTIYF
>.|TRBD2|TRBV15|TRBJ2-1
TGTGCCACCAGCAGAGGAGGCGCTAGCGGAGGCGATAAGCAGTTCTTC
CATSRGGASGGDKQFF
>.|TRBD2|TRBV29-1|TRBJ2-7
TGCAGCGTCGCTGCTAGCGGGAGCAACGAGCAGTACTTC
CSVAASGSNEQYF
>.|.|TRBV28|TRBJ2-4
TGTGCCAGCAGCCCAGGGGACCAAAACATTCAGTACTTC
CASSPGDQNIQYF
>.|.|TRBV6-5|TRBJ1-2
TGTGCCAGCGCCGGACAGCTTAACTATGGCTACACCTTC
CASAGQLNYGYTF
>.|TRBD1|TRBV28|TRBJ1-4
TGTGCCAGCAGTCCGGGACAGTCGAATGAAAAACTGTTTTTT
CASSPGQSNEKLFF
>.|.|TRBV5-5|TRBJ2-7
TGTGCCAGCAGCTTGGAGGGGGACGGCTACGAGCAGTACTTC
CASSLEGDGYEQYF
>once|.|TRBV5-1|TRBJ1-3
TGCGCCAGCAGCTTGGCCGGCAGCTCTGGAAACACCATATATTTT
CASSLAGSSGNTIYF
>.|.|TRBV7-2|TRBJ1-2
TGTGCCAGCAGCTTAGTACCCAGGCCAAACCCTAACTATGGCTACACCTTC
CASSLVPRPNPNYGYTF
>.|TRBD1|TRBV5-8|TRBJ2-1
TGTGCCAGCCAGGAGACAGGGTTATACAATGAGCAGTTCTTC
CASQETGLYNEQFF
>.|TRBD2|TRBV7-9|TRBJ2-5
TGTGCCAGCAGCTTAGGTGCGGGAGTGAGCGAGACCCAGTACTTC
CASSLGAGVSETQYF
>.|.|TRBV7-9|TRBJ2-7
TGTGCCAGCAGCTCAAGAAAGGGGACCGTCGAGCAGTACTTC
CASSSRKGTVEQYF
>.|.|TRBV19|TRBJ2-7
TGTGCCAGTGGATCCGCCTACGAGCAGTACTTC
CASGSAYEQYF
>.|.|TRBV19|TRBJ2-7
TGTGCCAGTAGCTTTGGTGCGGTCTACGAGCAGTACTTC
CASSFGAVYEQYF
>.|.|TRBV21-1|TRBJ1-2
TGTGCCAGCAGCAAAGAAATCCGGATGGAATCTAACTATGGCTACACCTTC
CASSKEIRMESNYGYTF
>once|TRBD1|TRBV2|TRBJ1-3
TGTGCCAGCAGTCGTGGACAGGGGGCGAGAAACACCATATATTTT
CASSRGQGARNTIYF
>once|TRBD2|TRBV7-3|TRBJ2-5
TGTGCCAGCAGTCCTAGCGGGAGCGGAGGTCGAGAGACCCAGTACTTC
CASSPSGSGGRETQYF
>.|TRBD1|TRBV13|TRBJ1-5
TGTGCCAGCAGCCTTGACAGGGGAGGCAATCAGCCCCAGCATTTT
CASSLDRGGNQPQHF
>.|.|TRBV19|TRBJ1-2
TGTGCCAGTAGTACGGGGGGCTTCTATGGCTACACCTTC
CASSTGGFYGYTF
>.|.|TRBV30|TRBJ1-1
TGTGCCTGGAGTCGCGATATGAACACTGAAGCTTTCTTT
CAWSRDMNTEAFF
>.|.|TRBV18|TRBJ1-2
TGTGCCAGCTCACCTTTTGTCGCAGAAAGAGACTATGGCTACACCTTC
CASSPFVAERDYGYTF
>.|.|TRBV5-4|TRBJ1-1
TGTGCCAGCAGCTTGTTTGGGGGATTTACTGAAGCTTTCTTT
CASSLFGGFTEAFF